This TCR beta chain emerged from a study of blood T cell repertoires in COVID-19. About the study: The United States, Italy and Spain were the sources of the acute and convalescent COVID-19 samples. PBMCs, B-cell-depleted T cells, or T cells provided the cDNA or gDNA that made up the material.

Trimming removed 5 bases from V and 5 bases from J, with 12 bases in between. In germline, CDR1 is MNHEY, CDR2 SVGAGI. The CDR3 has 13 residues. Produced via immunoSEQ multiplex PCR; TCRdb's table is partial and in-frame only. Counted here are some 130,000 clones, approximately 80% occurring once; the ten biggest clones make up roughly 9.7%. The sample taken for sequencing was peripheral blood. This chain uses TRBV6-5 with TRBJ1-2, with a weak D call TRBD1 (5 bases). This TCR was sampled from a man in his sixties who had recovered from COVID-19. The CDR3 bases are TGTGCCAGCAGTCGGACAATCGGATATGGCTACACCTTC. Its protein is CASSRTIGYGYTF.